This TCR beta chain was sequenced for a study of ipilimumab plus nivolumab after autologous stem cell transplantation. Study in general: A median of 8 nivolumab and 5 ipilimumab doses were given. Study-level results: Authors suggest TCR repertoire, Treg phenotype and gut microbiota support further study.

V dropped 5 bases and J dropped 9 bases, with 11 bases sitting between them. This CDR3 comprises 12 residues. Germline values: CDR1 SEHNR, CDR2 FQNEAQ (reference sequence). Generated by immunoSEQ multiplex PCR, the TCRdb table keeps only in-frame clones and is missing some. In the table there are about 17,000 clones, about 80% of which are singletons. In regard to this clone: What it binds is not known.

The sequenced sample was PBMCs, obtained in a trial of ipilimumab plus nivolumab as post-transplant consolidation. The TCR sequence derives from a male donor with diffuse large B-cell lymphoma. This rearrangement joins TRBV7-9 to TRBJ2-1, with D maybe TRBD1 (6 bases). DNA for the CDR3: TGTGCCAGCAGCCCACAGGGCTTTGAGCAGTTCTTC. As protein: CASSPQGFEQFF.